These T cell receptor beta chains were read from a single sample in a study of shared clonotypes between healthy human individuals. Using immunoSEQ multiplex PCR, the repertoire was profiled, and TCRdb retains in-frame clones only, with some absent. The table shows fewer than 1.4 million clones, with approximately 80% occurring only once. Material: memory CD4+ T cells from PBMCs. These receptor sequences come from a young man in good health. Some clones in this sample may be carry-over from other donors' samples. Both conserved end residues are part of each CDR3. Fields, in order: D gene, J gene, V gene, clone size, CDR3 protein, CDR3 DNA. A D gene is named only where the DNA matches it firmly. Not every row has a clone size; where given, it reads once, few, many or a size class.

D gene: .; J gene: TRBJ2-1; V gene: TRBV11-2; clone size: few; CDR3 protein: CASSLDGGWNNEQFF; CDR3 DNA: TGTGCCAGCAGCTTAGACGGGGGCTGGAACAATGAGCAGTTCTTC
D gene: TRBD1; J gene: TRBJ2-1; V gene: TRBV6-1; clone size: .; CDR3 protein: CASSDPGQGRYEQFF; CDR3 DNA: TGTGCCAGCAGTGACCCTGGACAGGGTCGGTATGAGCAGTTCTTC
D gene: TRBD1; J gene: TRBJ2-5; V gene: TRBV28; clone size: .; CDR3 protein: CASRLQGSETQYF; CDR3 DNA: TGTGCCAGTCGGTTACAGGGGTCGGAGACCCAGTACTTC
D gene: .; J gene: TRBJ2-1; V gene: TRBV11-2; clone size: .; CDR3 protein: CASSSAQGNEQFF; CDR3 DNA: TGTGCCAGCAGCTCGGCTCAGGGGAATGAGCAGTTCTTC
D gene: .; J gene: TRBJ2-6; V gene: TRBV5-8; clone size: .; CDR3 protein: CASGLPGSGANVLTF; CDR3 DNA: TGTGCCAGCGGTCTCCCCGGTTCTGGGGCCAACGTCCTGACTTTC
D gene: .; J gene: TRBJ2-7; V gene: TRBV14; clone size: .; CDR3 protein: CASSQDLGYEQYF; CDR3 DNA: TGTGCCAGCAGCCAGGACTTGGGCTACGAGCAGTACTTC
D gene: TRBD2; J gene: TRBJ2-1; V gene: TRBV6-1; clone size: .; CDR3 protein: CASSRSGSSYNEQFF; CDR3 DNA: TGTGCCAGCAGTCGTAGCGGGAGCTCCTACAATGAGCAGTTCTTC
D gene: .; J gene: TRBJ1-5; V gene: TRBV27; clone size: .; CDR3 protein: CASSEGGLHQPQHF; CDR3 DNA: TGTGCCAGCAGCGAGGGGGGGCTCCATCAGCCCCAGCATTTT
D gene: .; J gene: TRBJ1-5; V gene: TRBV7-2; clone size: few; CDR3 protein: CASSSYKYQPQHF; CDR3 DNA: TGTGCCAGCAGCTCCTATAAGTATCAGCCCCAGCATTTT
D gene: .; J gene: TRBJ2-2; V gene: TRBV6-6; clone size: .; CDR3 protein: CASTGLGELFF; CDR3 DNA: TGTGCCAGCACCGGGTTAGGGGAGCTGTTTTTT
D gene: TRBD1; J gene: TRBJ2-7; V gene: TRBV7-3; clone size: .; CDR3 protein: CASSLGGQNEQYF; CDR3 DNA: TGTGCCAGCAGCTTAGGGGGACAGAACGAGCAGTACTTC
D gene: .; J gene: TRBJ2-7; V gene: TRBV30; clone size: once; CDR3 protein: CAWKQDSYEQYF; CDR3 DNA: TGTGCCTGGAAACAGGACTCCTACGAGCAGTACTTC
D gene: .; J gene: TRBJ1-3; V gene: TRBV30; clone size: .; CDR3 protein: CAWRPPSPGTTIYF; CDR3 DNA: TGTGCCTGGAGACCACCCTCCCCGGGTACCACCATATATTTT
D gene: .; J gene: TRBJ2-3; V gene: TRBV28; clone size: .; CDR3 protein: CASSPPQGTSTDTQYF; CDR3 DNA: TGTGCCAGCAGTCCACCACAGGGTACTAGCACAGATACGCAGTATTTT
D gene: TRBD2; J gene: TRBJ2-1; V gene: TRBV5-1; clone size: few; CDR3 protein: CASSRGSGSSYNEQFF; CDR3 DNA: TGCGCCAGCAGCCGAGGTAGCGGGAGCTCCTACAATGAGCAGTTCTTC
D gene: .; J gene: TRBJ1-2; V gene: TRBV28; clone size: .; CDR3 protein: CASSPPLNYGYTF; CDR3 DNA: TGTGCCAGCAGCCCCCCCCTTAACTATGGCTACACCTTC
D gene: .; J gene: TRBJ2-5; V gene: TRBV29-1; clone size: .; CDR3 protein: CSVDSSKRETQYF; CDR3 DNA: TGCAGCGTTGATTCATCGAAGCGGGAGACCCAGTACTTC
D gene: .; J gene: TRBJ2-7; V gene: TRBV7-9; clone size: .; CDR3 protein: CASSWEGDPTYEQYF; CDR3 DNA: TGTGCCAGCAGCTGGGAGGGGGACCCCACCTACGAGCAGTACTTC